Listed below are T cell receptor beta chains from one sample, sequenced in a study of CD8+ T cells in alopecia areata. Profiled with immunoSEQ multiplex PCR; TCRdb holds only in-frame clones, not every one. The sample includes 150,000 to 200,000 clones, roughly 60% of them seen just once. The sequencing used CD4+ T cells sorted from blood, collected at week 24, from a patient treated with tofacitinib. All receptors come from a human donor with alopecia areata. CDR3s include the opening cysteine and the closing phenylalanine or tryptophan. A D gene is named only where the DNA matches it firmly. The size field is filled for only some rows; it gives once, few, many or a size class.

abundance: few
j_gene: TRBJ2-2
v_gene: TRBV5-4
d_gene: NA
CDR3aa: CASNTWGKNTGELFF
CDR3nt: TGTGCCAGCAACACCTGGGGGAAGAACACCGGGGAGCTGTTTTTT

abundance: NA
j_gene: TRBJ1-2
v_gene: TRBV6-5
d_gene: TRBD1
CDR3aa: CASRTDRANNYGYTF
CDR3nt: TGTGCCAGCAGGACCGACAGGGCGAATAACTATGGCTACACCTTC

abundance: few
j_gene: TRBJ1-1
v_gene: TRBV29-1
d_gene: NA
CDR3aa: CSVEDGGTEAFF
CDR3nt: TGCAGCGTCGAAGATGGGGGGACTGAAGCTTTCTTT

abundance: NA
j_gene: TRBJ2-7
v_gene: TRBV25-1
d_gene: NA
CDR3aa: CASVTAGRNEQYF
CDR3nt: TGTGCCAGCGTCACAGCGGGTAGAAACGAGCAGTACTTC

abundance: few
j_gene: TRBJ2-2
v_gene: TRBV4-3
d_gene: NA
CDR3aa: CASSQDSGPGELFF
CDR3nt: TGCGCCAGCAGCCAAGATTCGGGACCGGGGGAGCTGTTTTTT

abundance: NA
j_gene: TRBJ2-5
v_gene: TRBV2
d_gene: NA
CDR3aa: CASSESETQYF
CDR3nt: TGTGCCAGCAGTGAATCGGAGACCCAGTACTTC

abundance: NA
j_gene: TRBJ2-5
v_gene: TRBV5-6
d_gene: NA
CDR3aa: CASSSSTAGQETQYF
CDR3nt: TGTGCCAGCAGCTCGTCGACAGCCGGCCAAGAGACCCAGTACTTC

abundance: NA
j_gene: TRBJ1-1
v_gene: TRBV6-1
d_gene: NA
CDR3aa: CASRDSAGTEAFF
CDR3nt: TGTGCCAGCAGGGACAGCGCGGGTACTGAAGCTTTCTTT

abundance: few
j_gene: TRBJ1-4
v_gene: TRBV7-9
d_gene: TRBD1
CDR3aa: CASSLMTVDREGEKLFF
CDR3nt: TGTGCCAGCAGCTTAATGACGGTTGACAGGGAAGGTGAAAAACTGTTTTTT

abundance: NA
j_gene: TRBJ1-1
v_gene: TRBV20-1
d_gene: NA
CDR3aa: CSARLTEAFF
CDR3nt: TGCAGTGCTAGACTCACTGAAGCTTTCTTT

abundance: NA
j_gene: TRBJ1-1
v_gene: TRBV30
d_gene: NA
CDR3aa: CAWSVVGEAFF
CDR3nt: TGTGCCTGGAGTGTGGTGGGGGAAGCTTTCTTT

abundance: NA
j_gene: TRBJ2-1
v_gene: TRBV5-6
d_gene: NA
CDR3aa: CASSIGRGSYNEQFF
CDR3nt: TGTGCCAGCAGCATAGGAAGGGGATCATACAATGAGCAGTTCTTC

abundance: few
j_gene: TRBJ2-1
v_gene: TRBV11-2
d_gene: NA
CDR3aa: CASSLSGEQFF
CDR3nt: TGTGCCAGCAGCTTAAGTGGTGAGCAGTTCTTC

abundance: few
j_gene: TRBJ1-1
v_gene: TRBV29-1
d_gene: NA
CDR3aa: CSFQGTLREAFF
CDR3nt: TGCAGCTTTCAGGGGACTCTTCGTGAAGCTTTCTTT

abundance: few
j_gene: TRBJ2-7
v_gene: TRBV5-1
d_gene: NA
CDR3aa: CASPFYYEQYF
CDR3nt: TGCGCCAGCCCCTTTTACTACGAGCAGTACTTC

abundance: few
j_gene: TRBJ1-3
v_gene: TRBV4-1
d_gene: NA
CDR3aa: CASSQKDSSGNTIYF
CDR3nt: TGCGCCAGCAGCCAAAAGGACAGCTCTGGAAACACCATATATTTT

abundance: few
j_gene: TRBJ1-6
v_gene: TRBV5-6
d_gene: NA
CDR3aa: CASSLGAVGSPLHF
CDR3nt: TGTGCCAGCAGCTTGGGGGCAGTAGGTTCACCCCTCCACTTT

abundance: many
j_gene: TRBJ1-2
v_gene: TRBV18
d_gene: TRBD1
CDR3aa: CASSTSTGDHGYTF
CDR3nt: TGTGCCAGCTCAACATCGACAGGGGACCATGGCTACACCTTC

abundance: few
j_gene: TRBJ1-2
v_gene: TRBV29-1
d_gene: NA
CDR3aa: CSGDGWGDYGYTF
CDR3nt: TGCAGCGGTGATGGGTGGGGAGACTATGGCTACACCTTC

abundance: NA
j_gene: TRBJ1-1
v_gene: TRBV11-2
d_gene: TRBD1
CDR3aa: CASSGNRGTEAFF
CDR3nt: TGTGCCAGCAGCGGAAACAGGGGCACTGAAGCTTTCTTT

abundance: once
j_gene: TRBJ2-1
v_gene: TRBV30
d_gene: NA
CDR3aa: CAWLTTVYNEQFF
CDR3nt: TGTGCCTGGTTAACAACTGTTTACAATGAGCAGTTCTTC

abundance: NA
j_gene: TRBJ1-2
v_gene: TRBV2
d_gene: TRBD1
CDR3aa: CASSKAKLESGGASYGYTF
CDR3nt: TGTGCCAGCAGTAAGGCCAAGCTCGAGTCAGGGGGCGCGAGTTATGGCTACACCTTC

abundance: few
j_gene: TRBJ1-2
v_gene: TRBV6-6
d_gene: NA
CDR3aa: CASSTTQDNYGYTF
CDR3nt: TGTGCCAGCAGTACGACACAGGACAACTATGGCTACACCTTC

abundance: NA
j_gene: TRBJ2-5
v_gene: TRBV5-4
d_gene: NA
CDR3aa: CASSLGRQEETQYF
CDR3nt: TGTGCCAGCAGCTTGGGACGGCAGGAAGAGACCCAGTACTTC

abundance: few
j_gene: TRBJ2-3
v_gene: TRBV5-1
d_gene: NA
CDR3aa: CASSFDSTDTQYF
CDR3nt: TGCGCCAGCAGCTTCGACAGCACAGATACGCAGTATTTT

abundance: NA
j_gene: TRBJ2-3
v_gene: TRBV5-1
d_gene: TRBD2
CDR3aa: CASSWSRLAGSSTDTQYF
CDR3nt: TGCGCCAGCAGCTGGTCCCGACTAGCGGGGTCTAGCACAGATACGCAGTATTTT

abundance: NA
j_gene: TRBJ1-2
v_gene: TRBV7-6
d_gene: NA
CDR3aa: CASSSSVPGYGYTF
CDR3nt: TGTGCCAGCAGCTCATCGGTCCCGGGTTATGGCTACACCTTC

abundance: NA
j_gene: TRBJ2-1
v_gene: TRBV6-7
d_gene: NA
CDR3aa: CASSYLKTSGEQFF
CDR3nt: TGTGCCAGCAGTTACCTGAAGACGAGTGGTGAGCAGTTCTTC

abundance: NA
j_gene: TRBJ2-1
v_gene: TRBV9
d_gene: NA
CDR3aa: CASSVGSQITYNEQFF
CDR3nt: TGTGCCAGCAGCGTAGGTAGTCAGATAACCTACAATGAGCAGTTCTTC

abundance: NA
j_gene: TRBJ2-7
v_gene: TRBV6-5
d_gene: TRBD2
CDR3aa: CASRDSGGALYEQYF
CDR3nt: TGTGCCAGCAGGGATAGCGGGGGGGCTCTCTACGAGCAGTACTTC

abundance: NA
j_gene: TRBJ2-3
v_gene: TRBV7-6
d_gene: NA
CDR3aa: CASSGPGADTQYF
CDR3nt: TGTGCCAGCAGCGGCCCAGGGGCAGATACGCAGTATTTT

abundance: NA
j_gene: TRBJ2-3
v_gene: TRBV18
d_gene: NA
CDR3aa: CASSPPSWGDTQYF
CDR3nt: TGTGCCAGCTCACCACCGTCGTGGGGAGATACGCAGTATTTT

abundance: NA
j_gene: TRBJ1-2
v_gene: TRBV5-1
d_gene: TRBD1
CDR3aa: CASSTRDRQNGYTF
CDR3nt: TGCGCCAGCAGCACACGGGACAGGCAAAATGGCTACACCTTC

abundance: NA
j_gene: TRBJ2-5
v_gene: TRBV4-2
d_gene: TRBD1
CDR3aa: CASSHATGTAQETQYF
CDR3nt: TGTGCCAGCAGCCACGCCACCGGGACAGCTCAAGAGACCCAGTACTTC

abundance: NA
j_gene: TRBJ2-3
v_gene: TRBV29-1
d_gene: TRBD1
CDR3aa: CSVGQGLTDTQYF
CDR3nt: TGCAGCGTCGGACAGGGACTCACAGATACGCAGTATTTT

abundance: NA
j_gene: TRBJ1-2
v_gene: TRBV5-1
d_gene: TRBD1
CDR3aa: CASSVGTDTNYGYTF
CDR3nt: TGCGCCAGCAGCGTCGGGACAGATACTAACTATGGCTACACCTTC

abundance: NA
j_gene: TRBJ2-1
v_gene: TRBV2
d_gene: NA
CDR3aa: CASSEARVYNEQFF
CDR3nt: TGTGCCAGCAGTGAAGCGCGTGTCTACAATGAGCAGTTCTTC

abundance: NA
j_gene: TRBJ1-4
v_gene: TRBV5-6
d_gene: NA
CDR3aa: CASSMQEINEKLFF
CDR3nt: TGTGCCAGCAGCATGCAGGAGATTAATGAAAAACTGTTTTTT

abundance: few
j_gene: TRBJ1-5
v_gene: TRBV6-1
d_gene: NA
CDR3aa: CASRIGQPQHF
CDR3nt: TGTGCCAGCAGGATTGGGCAGCCCCAGCATTTT